Sequencing of this TCR beta chain was carried out in a study of CD4 T cells in relation to SARS-CoV-2 and coronaviruses. Across the whole study: After roughly 11 days of antigen culture, PBMC TCR beta CDR3s were sequenced. No peptide or an HIV-1 Nef peptide pool served as negative control. General observations from the study: Monoreactive clones expanded significantly more to SARS-CoV-2 than crossreactive clones did.

Before the COVID-19 pandemic, during about 2010-2018, CD4+ T cells were taken from unexposed donors. Isolation of CD4+ T cells took place after 10 days in culture. TCRdb's copy holds only in-frame clones and misses some; the assay was immunoSEQ multiplex PCR. The data contain around 26,000 clones, around two thirds of them singletons. As concerns this clone: The antigen remains unidentified.

The CDR3 runs 14 residues. CDR1 is SGHTA and CDR2 is FQGNSA in the germline V gene. V lost 6 bases, J lost 2 bases, and 3 bases stayed unmatched. The receptor was derived from a human donor in good health. The gene calls are TRBV7-2 and TRBJ1-3, with 8 bases aligning to TRBD1. The sequenced sample consisted of CD4+ T cells from PBMCs, cultured in vitro. DNA for the CDR3: TGTGCCAGCAGTAAACAGGGGGCTGGAAACACCATATATTTT. Amino acids: CASSKQGAGNTIYF.